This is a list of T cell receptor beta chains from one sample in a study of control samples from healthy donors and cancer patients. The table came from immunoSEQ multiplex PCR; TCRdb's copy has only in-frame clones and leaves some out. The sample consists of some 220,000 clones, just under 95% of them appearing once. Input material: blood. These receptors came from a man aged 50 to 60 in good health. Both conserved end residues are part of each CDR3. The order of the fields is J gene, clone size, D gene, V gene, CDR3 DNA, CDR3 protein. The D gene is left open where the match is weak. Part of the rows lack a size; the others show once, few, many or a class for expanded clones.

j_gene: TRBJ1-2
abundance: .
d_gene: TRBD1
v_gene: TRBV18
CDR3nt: TGTGCCAGCTCACCGGGACAGGCGACCTATGGCTACACCTTC
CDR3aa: CASSPGQATYGYTF

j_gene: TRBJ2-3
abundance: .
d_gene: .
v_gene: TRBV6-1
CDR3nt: TGTGCCAGCAGTGAAGTTGTGAGGAGTACGCAGTATTTT
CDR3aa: CASSEVVRSTQYF

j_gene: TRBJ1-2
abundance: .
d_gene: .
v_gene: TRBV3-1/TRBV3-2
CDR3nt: TGTGCCAGCAGCCAGACACAGGGCGTATTTAACTATGGCTACACCTTC
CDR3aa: CASSQTQGVFNYGYTF

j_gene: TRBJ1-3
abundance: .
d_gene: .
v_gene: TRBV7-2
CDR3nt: TGTGCCAGCAGCTTACAGGGTTGGGGTGGATCTGGAAACACCATATATTTT
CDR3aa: CASSLQGWGGSGNTIYF

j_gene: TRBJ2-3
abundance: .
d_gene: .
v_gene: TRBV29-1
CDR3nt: TGCAGCGTAACCGGGGTAGAGACGCAGTATTTT
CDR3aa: CSVTGVETQYF

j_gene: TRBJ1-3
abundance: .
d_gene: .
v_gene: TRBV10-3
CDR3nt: TGTGCCATCGGCTTAGGGCTTGGAAACACCATATATTTT
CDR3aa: CAIGLGLGNTIYF

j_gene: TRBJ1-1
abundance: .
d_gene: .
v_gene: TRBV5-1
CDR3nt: TGCGCCAGCAGCCCCCTTGGCCCCGGAACCACTGAAGCTTTCTTT
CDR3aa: CASSPLGPGTTEAFF

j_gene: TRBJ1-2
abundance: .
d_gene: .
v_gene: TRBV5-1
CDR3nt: TGCGCCAGCAGCTTGGAGGCAGGATATGGCTACACCTTC
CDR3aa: CASSLEAGYGYTF

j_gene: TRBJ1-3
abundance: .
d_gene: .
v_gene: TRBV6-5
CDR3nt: TGTGCCAGCAGTTATAGCTCTGGTCTCTCTGGAAACACCATATATTTT
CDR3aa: CASSYSSGLSGNTIYF

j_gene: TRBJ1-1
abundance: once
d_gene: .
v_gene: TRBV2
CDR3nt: TGTGCCAGCAACATAGTAGGGTACACTGAAGCTTTCTTT
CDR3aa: CASNIVGYTEAFF

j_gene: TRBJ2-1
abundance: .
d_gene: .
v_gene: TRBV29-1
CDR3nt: TGCAGCGTAGAACAGGACGGAAGCTCCTACAATGAGCAGTTCTTC
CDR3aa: CSVEQDGSSYNEQFF

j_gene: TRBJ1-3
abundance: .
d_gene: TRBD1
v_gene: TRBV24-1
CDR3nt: TGTGCCACCAGTGATTCGAGGGGGCCTGGAAACACCATATATTTT
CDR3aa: CATSDSRGPGNTIYF

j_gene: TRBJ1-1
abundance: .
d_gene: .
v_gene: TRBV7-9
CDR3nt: TGTGCCAGCAGCTTAGCAGGGGGAGGGGAGGGAGCTTTCTTT
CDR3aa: CASSLAGGGEGAFF

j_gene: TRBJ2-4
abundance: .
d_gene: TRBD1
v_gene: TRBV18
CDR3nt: TGTGCCAGCTCACCCGGGACAGGGTTTAGGGTGGCCAAAAACATTCAGTACTTC
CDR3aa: CASSPGTGFRVAKNIQYF

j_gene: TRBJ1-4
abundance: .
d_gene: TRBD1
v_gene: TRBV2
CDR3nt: TGTGCCAGCCAATCGTGGGACAGGAGGGAAAAACTGTTTTTT
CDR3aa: CASQSWDRREKLFF

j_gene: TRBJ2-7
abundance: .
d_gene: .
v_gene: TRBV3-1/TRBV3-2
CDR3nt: TGTGCCAGCAGCCAAACCACCTACGAGCAGTACTTC
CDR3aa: CASSQTTYEQYF

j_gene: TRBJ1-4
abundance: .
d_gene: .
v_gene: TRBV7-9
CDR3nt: TGTGCCAGCAGCTTAGGTGGTCAGAATGAAAAACTGTTTTTT
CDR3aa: CASSLGGQNEKLFF

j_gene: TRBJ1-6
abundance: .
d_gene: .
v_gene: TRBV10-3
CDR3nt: TGTGCCATCAGTGACAGGGAGGGAGTTTCACCCCTCCACTTT
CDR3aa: CAISDREGVSPLHF

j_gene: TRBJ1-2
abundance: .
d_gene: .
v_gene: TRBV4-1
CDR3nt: TGCGCCAGCAGCCAGAAACAGGGAAGCTTTTATGGCTACACCTTC
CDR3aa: CASSQKQGSFYGYTF

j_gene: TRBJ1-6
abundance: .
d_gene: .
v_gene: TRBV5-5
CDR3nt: TGTGCCAGCAGCTTAATCGGAGGAGGTACTTCACCCCTCCACTTT
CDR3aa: CASSLIGGGTSPLHF

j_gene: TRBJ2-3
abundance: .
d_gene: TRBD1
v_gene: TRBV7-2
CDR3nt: TGTGCCACCTCGGGACAGCTCACAGATACGCAGTATTTT
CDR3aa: CATSGQLTDTQYF

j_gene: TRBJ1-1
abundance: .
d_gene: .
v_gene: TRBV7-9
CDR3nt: TGTGCATCGGGGGGCACTGAAGCTTTCTTT
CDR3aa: CASGGTEAFF

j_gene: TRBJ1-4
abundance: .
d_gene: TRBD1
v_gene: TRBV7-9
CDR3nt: TGTGCCAGCAGCTACTACAGGGGGCAGGGTGAAAAACTGTTTTTT
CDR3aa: CASSYYRGQGEKLFF

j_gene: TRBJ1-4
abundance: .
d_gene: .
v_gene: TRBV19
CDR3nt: TGTGCCAGTACCCGGTGGGGGGGGGCGTCAAATGAAAAACTGTTTTTT
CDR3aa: CASTRWGGASNEKLFF

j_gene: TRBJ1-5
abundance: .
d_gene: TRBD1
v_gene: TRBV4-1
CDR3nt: TGCGCCAGCAGCCAAGGGAGACAGGGAAACAATCAGCCCCAGCATTTT
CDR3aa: CASSQGRQGNNQPQHF

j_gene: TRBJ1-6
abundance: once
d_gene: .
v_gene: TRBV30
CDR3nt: TGTGCCTGGAGGGGGACTACTCATAATTCACCCCTCCACTTT
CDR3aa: CAWRGTTHNSPLHF

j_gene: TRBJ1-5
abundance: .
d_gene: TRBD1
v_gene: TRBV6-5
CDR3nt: TGTGCCAGCAGTTACGGGACAGGGCGCAATCAGCCCCAGCATTTT
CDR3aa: CASSYGTGRNQPQHF

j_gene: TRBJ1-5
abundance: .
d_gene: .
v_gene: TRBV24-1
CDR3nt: TGTGCCACCAGTGATTTGAATCAGCCCCAGCATTTT
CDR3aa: CATSDLNQPQHF

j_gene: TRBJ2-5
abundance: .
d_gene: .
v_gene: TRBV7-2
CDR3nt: TGTGCCAGCAGCCGGGGTGGGCTAGAGGGGGAGACCCAGTACTTC
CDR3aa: CASSRGGLEGETQYF

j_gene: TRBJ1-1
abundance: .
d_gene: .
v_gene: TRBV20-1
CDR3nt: TGCAGTGCTAGTCCCGCGGAGCTAAGAACTGAAGCTTTCTTT
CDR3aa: CSASPAELRTEAFF

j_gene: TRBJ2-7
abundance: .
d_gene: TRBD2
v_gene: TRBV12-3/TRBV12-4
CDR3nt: TGTGCCAGCACCAGATGGGGGGGCTACGAGCAGTACTTC
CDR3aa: CASTRWGGYEQYF

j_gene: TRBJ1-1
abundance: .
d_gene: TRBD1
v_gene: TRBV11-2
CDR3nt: TGTGCCAGCAGCTTGGGGATCGGACAGGGCGCTGAAGCTTTCTTT
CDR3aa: CASSLGIGQGAEAFF

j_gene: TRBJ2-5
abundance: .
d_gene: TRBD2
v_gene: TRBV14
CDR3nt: TGTGCCAGCAGCCAAAGCCTAGCGGGGAGGGAGACCCAGTACTTC
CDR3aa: CASSQSLAGRETQYF

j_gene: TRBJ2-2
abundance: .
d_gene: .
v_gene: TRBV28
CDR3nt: TGTGCCAGCATTAGACACAGCCAGAACACCGGGGAGCTGTTTTTT
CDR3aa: CASIRHSQNTGELFF

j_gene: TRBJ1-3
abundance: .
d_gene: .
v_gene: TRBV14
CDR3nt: TGTGCCAGCAGCCGAAAGGGTGGGCCTGGAAACACCATATATTTT
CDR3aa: CASSRKGGPGNTIYF

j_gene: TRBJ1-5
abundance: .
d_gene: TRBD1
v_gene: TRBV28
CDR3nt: TGTGCCAGCAGCCACGGACAGGGGAGTCAGCCCCAGCATTTT
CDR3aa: CASSHGQGSQPQHF

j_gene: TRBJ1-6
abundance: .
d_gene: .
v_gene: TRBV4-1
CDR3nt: TGCGCCAGCAGCCAAGGCCCCCTGCAGGGAGGTAATTCACCCCTCCACTTT
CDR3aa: CASSQGPLQGGNSPLHF

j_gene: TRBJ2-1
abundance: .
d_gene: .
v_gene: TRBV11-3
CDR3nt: TGTGCCAGCAGCCCAGGGGACCTATCGGATGAGCAGTTCTTC
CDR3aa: CASSPGDLSDEQFF

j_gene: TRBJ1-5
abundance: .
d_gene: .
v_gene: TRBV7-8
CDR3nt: TGTGCCAGCAGCTTAGAAGCTCAGCCCCAGCATTTT
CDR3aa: CASSLEAQPQHF

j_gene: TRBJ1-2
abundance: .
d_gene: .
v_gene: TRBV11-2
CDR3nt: TGTGCCAGCAGCTTAGACAGGGACTATGGCTACACCTTC
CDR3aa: CASSLDRDYGYTF